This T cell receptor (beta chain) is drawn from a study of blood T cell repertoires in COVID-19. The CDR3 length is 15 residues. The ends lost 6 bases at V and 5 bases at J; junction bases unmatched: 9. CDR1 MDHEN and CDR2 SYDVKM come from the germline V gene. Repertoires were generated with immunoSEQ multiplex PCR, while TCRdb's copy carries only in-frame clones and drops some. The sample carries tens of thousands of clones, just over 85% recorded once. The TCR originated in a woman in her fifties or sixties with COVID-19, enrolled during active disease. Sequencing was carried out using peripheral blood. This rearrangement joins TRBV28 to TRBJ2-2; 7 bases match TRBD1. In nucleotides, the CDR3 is TGTGCCAGCAGCCCCGACAGGGTAGGAACCGGGGAGCTGTTTTTT. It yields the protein CASSPDRVGTGELFF.